The 4 T cell receptor beta chains below come from one sample, sequenced in a study of blood T cell repertoires in COVID-19. Method: immunoSEQ multiplex PCR; TCRdb's copy keeps in-frame clones and lacks some. In the table there are 80,000 or so clones, under 85% of which are singletons. Sequenced input: peripheral blood. Receptors were obtained from a human donor in a cohort sampled during active COVID-19.

The rearrangement uses TRBV27 and TRBJ2-2, with TRBD2 matching 8 bases. Trimming cost V 2 bases and J 5 bases; bases outside gene matches: 10. Per the germline V gene, CDR1 is MNHEY and CDR2 is SMNVEV (reference sequence). The CDR3 is 17 residues long. The CDR3 reads CASSLRGGRGETGELFF. The CDR3 DNA follows: TGTGCCAGCAGTTTAAGGGGTGGGCGGGGGGAAACCGGGGAGCTGTTTTTT.

This clone has only one observation. The chain couples TRBV5-1 to TRBJ1-4; tentatively, D is TRBD1 (5 bases). The germline CDR1 and CDR2 sequences are SGHRS and YFSETQ. CDR3 length: 15 amino acids. Trimming removed 5 bases at V and 3 bases at J, with 14 bases between. The CDR3 nucleotides read TGCGCCAGCAGTCCTACAGGTGGGGCTAATGAAAAACTGTTTTTT. This encodes CASSPTGGANEKLFF. The whole variable domain, filled in from reference TRBV5-1 and TRBJ1-4, reads KAGVTQTPRYLIKTRGQQVTLSCSPISGHRSVSWYQQTPGQGLQFLFEYFSETQRNKGNFPGRFSGRQFSNSRSEMNVSTLELGDSALYLCASSPTGGANEKLFFGSGTQLSVL.

Note on this clone: At the DNA level, this CDR3 is encoded by other sequences in the same sample as well. The J gene is TRBJ1-3, the V gene TRBV13; no clear D gene. Trimming removed 1 base from V and 1 base from J, with 8 bases in between. Germline CDR1 is PRHDT and CDR2 is FYEKMQ (reference sequence). The CDR3 sequence is 15 residues long. CDR3 residues: CASSLDSSSGNTIYF. CDR3 nucleotide sequence: TGTGCCAGCAGCTTAGACAGCTCTTCTGGAAACACCATATATTTT.

The chain carries TRBV28 and TRBJ1-1, with D possibly being TRBD1 (6 bases). The CDR3 has 15 amino acids. Trimming removed 5 bases from V and 5 bases from J, with 18 bases in between. The germline gives CDR1 MDHEN, CDR2 SYDVKM. This CDR3 reads CASSPDGQGKTEAFF. The CDR3 nucleotides are TGTGCCAGCAGTCCCGACGGCCAGGGGAAAACTGAAGCTTTCTTT.